This T cell receptor (beta chain) was sequenced during a study of T cells in Graves' hyperthyroidism and ophthalmopathy. Study background: Once the initial diagnosis was made, peripheral blood was obtained before any treatment.

Germline V gene sequence: CDR1 DFQATT, CDR2 SNEGSKA (reference sequence). The CDR3 runs to 17 residues. V lost 0 bases and J 9 bases, leaving 23 bases between the germline ends. Amplified TCR beta CDR3 regions came from RNA transcripts. Primed by the HTBI set, a first-round RT-PCR was run on the TCR CDR3. MiXCR, applied by TCRdb to the multiplex PCR reads, yields one record per CDR3 protein. The sample has approximately 400,000 distinct CDR3 sequences, approximately 25% seen once. No progression to ophthalmopathy during 18 months of follow-up defined stable disease. Out of about 10 ml of fresh peripheral blood came the PBMCs. The count of this clonotype is one.

The receptor was derived from a man aged 50-60 years with Graves' hyperthyroidism. Sequences were obtained from blood. The chain carries TRBV20-1 and TRBJ2-2; perhaps TRBD2 as D (6 bases). CDR3 sequence (DNA): TGCAGTGCTAGAGATGGAGGTCGGCAGGGAGGAACCCGGGAGCTGTTTTTT. Amino acid sequence: CSARDGGRQGGTRELFF.